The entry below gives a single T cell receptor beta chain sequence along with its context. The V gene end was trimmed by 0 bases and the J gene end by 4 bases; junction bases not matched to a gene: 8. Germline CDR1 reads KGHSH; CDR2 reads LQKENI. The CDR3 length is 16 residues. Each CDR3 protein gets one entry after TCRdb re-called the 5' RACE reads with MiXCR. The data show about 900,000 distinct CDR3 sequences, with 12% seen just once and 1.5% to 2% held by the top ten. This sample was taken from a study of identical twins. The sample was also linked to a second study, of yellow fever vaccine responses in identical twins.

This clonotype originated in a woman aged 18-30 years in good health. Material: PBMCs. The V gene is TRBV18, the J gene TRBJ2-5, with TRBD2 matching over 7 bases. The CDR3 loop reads CASSPPGGSGGETQYF. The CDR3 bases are TGTGCCAGCTCACCACCGGGCGGGAGCGGTGGAGAGACCCAGTACTTC.